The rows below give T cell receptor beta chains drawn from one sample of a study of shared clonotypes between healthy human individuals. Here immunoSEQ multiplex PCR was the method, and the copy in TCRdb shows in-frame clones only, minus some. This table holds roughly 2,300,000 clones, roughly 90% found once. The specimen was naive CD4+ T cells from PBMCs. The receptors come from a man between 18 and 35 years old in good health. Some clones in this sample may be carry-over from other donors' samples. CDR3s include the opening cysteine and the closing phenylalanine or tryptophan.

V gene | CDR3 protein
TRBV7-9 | CASSFLTGPSMNTEAFF
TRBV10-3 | CAISQQLPGTTDTQYF
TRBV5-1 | CASSLGLRAPDTQYF
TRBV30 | CAWSIPGGASEKLFF
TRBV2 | CASSEGGYSNQPQHF
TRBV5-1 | CASAMTSPDYNEQFF
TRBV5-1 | CASSLATVNRGTGELFF
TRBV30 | CAWSSASGVGF
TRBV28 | CASTAPVNTEAFF
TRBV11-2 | CASSLDRGGNTIYF
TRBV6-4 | CASRRTGDTTQAEAFF